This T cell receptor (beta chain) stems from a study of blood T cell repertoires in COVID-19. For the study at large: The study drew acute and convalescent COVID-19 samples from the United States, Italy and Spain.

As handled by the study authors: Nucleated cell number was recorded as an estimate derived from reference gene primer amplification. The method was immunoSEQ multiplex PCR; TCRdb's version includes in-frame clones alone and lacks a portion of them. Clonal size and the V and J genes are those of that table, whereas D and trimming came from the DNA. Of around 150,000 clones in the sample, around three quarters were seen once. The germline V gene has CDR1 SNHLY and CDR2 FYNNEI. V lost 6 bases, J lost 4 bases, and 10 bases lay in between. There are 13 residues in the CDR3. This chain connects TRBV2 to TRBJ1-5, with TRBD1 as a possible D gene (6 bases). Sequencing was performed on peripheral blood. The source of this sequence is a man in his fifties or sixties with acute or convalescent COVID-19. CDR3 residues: CASRPQGNQPQHF. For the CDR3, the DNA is TGTGCCAGCAGACCCCAGGGGAATCAGCCCCAGCATTTT.